A single sample is the source of the 4 T cell receptor beta chains below, sequenced in a study of shared clonotypes between healthy human individuals (dated by TCRdb to between 2020 and 2021). Receptors were amplified or captured by the immunoSEQ multiplex PCR assay. The table comes from immuneACCESS by way of TCRdb, which keeps in-frame sequences with V and J called. Part of the clones is missing from these tables; in studies checked, under half for an unresolved V gene and the rest for unknown reasons. This sample gives some 2,000,000 clones in total; roughly 94% of them show up just once. More than 0.1% of the sample comes from the top ten. Material for sequencing was naive CD4+ T cells sorted from blood. The cell subset or site label, as the study defines it: CD45RA+ positively selected. These TCRs come from a man younger than 35 in good health.

This chain uses TRBV7-2 with TRBJ1-3, with D possibly being TRBD1 (5 bases). The CDR3 sequence is 15 residues long. Trimming cost V 6 bases and J 0 bases, with 12 bases left between them. In germline, CDR1 is SGHTA, CDR2 FQGNSA. The CDR3 DNA is TGTGCCAGCAGTTGGGGGAGGGGCTCTGGAAACACCATATATTTT. It codes for CASSWGRGSGNTIYF. The full variable domain, its missing parts supplied by reference TRBV7-2 and TRBJ1-3, is GAGVSQSPSNKVTEKGKDVELRCDPISGHTALYWYRQSLGQGLEFLIYFQGNSAPDKSGLPSDRFSAERTGGSVSTLTIQRTQQEDSAVYLCASSWGRGSGNTIYFGEGSWLTVV.

The sample holds one count of this clone. The rearrangement joins TRBV7-8 to TRBJ1-2; tentative D call: TRBD1 (6 bases). This CDR3 is built from 14 residues. V was shortened by 1 base and J by 5 bases, with 11 bases between the two germline ends. Germline CDR1 reads SGHVS; CDR2 reads FQNEAQ. CDR3 residues: CASSLGSTGYGYTF. CDR3 sequence (DNA): TGTGCCAGCAGCTTAGGGAGCACAGGGTATGGCTACACCTTC. Using reference TRBV7-8 and TRBJ1-2 for the parts outside the CDR3, the full variable domain is GAGVSQSPRYKVAKRGQDVALRCDPISGHVSLFWYQQALGQGPEFLTYFQNEAQLDKSGLPSDRFFAERPEGSVSTLKIQRTQQEDSAVYLCASSLGSTGYGYTFGSGTRLTVV.

This clone was seen only once. The CDR3 nucleotides are TGCGCCAGCAGCTTGGCCCTGGCCTCTGGGGCCAACGTCCTGACTTTC. Protein product: CASSLALASGANVLTF. The gene calls are TRBV5-1 and TRBJ2-6; D unresolved. This CDR3 is built from 16 residues. Germline loops: CDR1 SGHRS, CDR2 YFSETQ. Trimming removed 0 bases at V and 0 bases at J, with 7 bases between.

This clone showed up just once. The chain has TRBV7-2 and TRBJ2-7, with 9 bases identical to TRBD1. The V and J ends lost 5 bases and 5 bases, in that order; junction bases with no gene match: 7. The CDR3 has 14 amino acids. From germline, CDR1 is SGHTA and CDR2 FQGNSA. The CDR3: CASSHRQGDDEQYF. The CDR3 region has the DNA TGTGCCAGCAGCCATAGACAGGGGGACGACGAGCAGTACTTC.